Listed here are 6 T cell receptor beta chains from one sample, sequenced in a study of T cells in narcolepsy. The protocol was immunoSEQ multiplex PCR, while the TCRdb copy is restricted to in-frame clones and leaves out a portion. This table holds around 39,000 clones, under 85% found once. The sample was CD45RA- memory CD4+ T cells from PBMCs. The receptors were gathered from a human donor with narcolepsy.

This chain connects TRBV27 to TRBJ2-7; TRBD1 agrees at 7 bases. The germline V gene has CDR1 MNHEY and CDR2 SMNVEV (reference sequence). V shed 6 bases, J shed 3 bases, and the junction held 8 bases outside the gene matches. The CDR3 is 14 residues long. The CDR3 nucleotides read TGTGCCAGCAGGAGAACCAGGGGGTTCTACGAGCAGTACTTC. Its protein product is CASRRTRGFYEQYF.

The V call is TRBV5-1, the J call TRBJ2-3; D is unresolved. Trimming cost V 0 bases and J 2 bases, with 7 bases left between them. The CDR3 loop spans 14 amino acids. Per germline, CDR1 SGHRS and CDR2 YFSETQ. The CDR3: CASSLGGPTDTQYF. The CDR3 DNA reads TGCGCCAGCAGCTTGGGTGGCCCCACAGATACGCAGTATTTT.

This chain connects TRBV4-3 to TRBJ2-2; D ambiguous. In germline, CDR1 is LGHNA, CDR2 YSLEER. V lost 4 bases and J 4 bases, leaving 13 bases between the germline ends. The CDR3 length is 15 residues. The CDR3 nucleotides are TGCGCCAGCAGCCCCTCCCCACTTTTCACCGGGGAGCTGTTTTTT. Translation: CASSPSPLFTGELFF.

J is TRBJ2-2 and V is TRBV30; TRBD1 matches at 9 bases. V shed 2 bases and J 4 bases; nucleotides not matched to a gene: 5. There are 15 residues in the CDR3. Per the germline V gene, CDR1 is GTSNPN and CDR2 is SVGIG (reference sequence). The CDR3 is CAWSWGQGATGELFF. The CDR3 region has the DNA TGTGCCTGGAGTTGGGGACAGGGAGCCACCGGGGAGCTGTTTTTT.

A single count supports this clone. V gene TRBV25-1 combines with J gene TRBJ1-2, with D hard to call. Trimming took 2 bases from V and 4 from J, leaving 11 bases between them. Germline V gene data show CDR1 as MGHDK and CDR2 as SYGVNS. This CDR3 comprises 14 residues. CDR3 amino acids: CASSERNNLYGYTF. DNA for the CDR3: TGTGCCAGCAGTGAAAGAAACAACCTCTATGGCTACACCTTC.

This chain joins TRBV18 and TRBJ2-6, with 7 bases that match TRBD1. The CDR3 is 18 residues long. Germline CDR1 is KGHSH and CDR2 is LQKENI. Unmatched junction bases numbered 9, after V lost 2 bases and J lost 2 bases. The CDR3 DNA is TGTGCCAGCTCACCAAGGGGGCAGGGAAAAACTGGGGCCAACGTCCTGACTTTC. It yields the protein CASSPRGQGKTGANVLTF. Drawing the rest from reference TRBV18 and TRBJ2-6, the complete variable domain is NAGVMQNPRHLVRRRGQEARLRCSPMKGHSHVYWYRQLPEEGLKFMVYLQKENIIDESGMPKERFSAEFPKEGPSILRIQQVVRGDSAAYFCASSPRGQGKTGANVLTFGAGSRLTVL.